Listed below are T cell receptor beta chains from one sample, sequenced in a study of blood T cell repertoires in COVID-19. TCRdb keeps only in-frame clones here, not all; method: immunoSEQ multiplex PCR. The profile shows approximately 270,000 clones, about nine tenths of them singletons. What was sequenced was PBMCs or T cells enriched from blood (not recorded which). These receptors were taken from a human donor in a cohort exposed to, infected with or recovered from COVID-19 (not recorded which). The donor label of this sample is uncertain. Each CDR3 is given without its conserved first and last residue. The order of the fields is CDR3 length, V gene, J gene, CDR3 protein.

CDR3 length: 17; V gene: TRBV5-1; J gene: TRBJ1-6; CDR3 protein: ASSLDPPGQAIRRSPLH
CDR3 length: 14; V gene: TRBV11-2; J gene: TRBJ2-5; CDR3 protein: ASSLLAGGPGETQY
CDR3 length: 11; V gene: TRBV7-8; J gene: TRBJ1-2; CDR3 protein: ASSLRRNYGYT
CDR3 length: 14; V gene: TRBV18; J gene: TRBJ2-3; CDR3 protein: ASSPKGQGGGEAQY
CDR3 length: 13; V gene: TRBV19; J gene: TRBJ2-1; CDR3 protein: ASTIAGSSYNEQF
CDR3 length: 10; V gene: TRBV7-2; J gene: TRBJ1-2; CDR3 protein: ASSSDRRGYT
CDR3 length: 11; V gene: TRBV6-2/TRBV6-3; J gene: TRBJ1-1; CDR3 protein: ASSLTGGTEAF
CDR3 length: 13; V gene: TRBV14; J gene: TRBJ1-1; CDR3 protein: ASSQDPGRYTEAF
CDR3 length: 12; V gene: TRBV27; J gene: TRBJ1-5; CDR3 protein: ASSGRVFNQPQH
CDR3 length: 14; V gene: TRBV7-9; J gene: TRBJ1-4; CDR3 protein: ASSLGWDRTFEKLF
CDR3 length: 12; V gene: TRBV19; J gene: TRBJ1-5; CDR3 protein: ASSILASNQPQH
CDR3 length: 12; V gene: TRBV7-9; J gene: TRBJ2-7; CDR3 protein: ASTEGTGGAEQY
CDR3 length: 12; V gene: TRBV5-4; J gene: TRBJ2-2; CDR3 protein: ASSLAAEAGELF
CDR3 length: 9; V gene: TRBV20-1; J gene: TRBJ1-2; CDR3 protein: SAGGGGGYT
CDR3 length: 12; V gene: TRBV24-1; J gene: TRBJ1-2; CDR3 protein: ATSVQGASGGYT
CDR3 length: 13; V gene: TRBV6-5; J gene: TRBJ1-1; CDR3 protein: ASSYSRDRNTEAF
CDR3 length: 12; V gene: TRBV10-3; J gene: TRBJ2-3; CDR3 protein: AISEPLAVDTQY
CDR3 length: 12; V gene: TRBV7-9; J gene: TRBJ2-2; CDR3 protein: ASSLVAYTGELF